The T cell receptor beta chain described here comes from a study of neoadjuvant anti-PD-1 for oral cavity cancer. Across the whole study: Around day 43, patients without progression received a fourth nivolumab dose before surgery. Overall study results and limits: Pretreatment Treg/Th17 ratio correlated inversely with post-treatment tumor clonality.

Regarding time point: after neoadjuvant nivolumab, at surgical resection. The patients had HPV-negative, locally advanced oral cavity squamous cell carcinoma. Six replicates per PBMC sample, mostly from about 460 ng of genomic DNA. The protocol was immunoSEQ multiplex PCR, while the TCRdb copy is restricted to in-frame clones and leaves out a portion. This table has 25,000 to 40,000 clones, more than 65% appearing once. Note on this clone: Its antigen is unidentified.

The sample in question was PBMCs, obtained after nivolumab (anti-PD-1) treatment. The receptor's source is a person aged 40 to 85 with oral cavity squamous cell carcinoma.

CDR3 amino acids: CASSHRDTNYGYTF. Here the CDR3 DNA reads TGCGCCAGCAGCCATCGGGACACTAACTATGGCTACACCTTC. This chain connects TRBV4-3 to TRBJ1-2, with a possible D match to TRBD1 (6 bases). Germline V lookup: CDR1 LGHNA, CDR2 YSLEER. The CDR3 spans 14 residues. The V and J ends lost 3 bases and 0 bases respectively, with 8 bases between them.